This is a list of T cell receptor beta chains from one sample in a study of PD-L1 blockade in urothelial cancer. Method: immunoSEQ multiplex PCR; TCRdb's copy keeps in-frame clones and lacks some. Of some 100,000 clones listed, 91% are singletons. The sample was PBMCs, taken around atezolizumab (anti-PD-L1) treatment. The source is a woman over 75 with urothelial cancer. The CDR3 runs from the conserved cysteine through the conserved F or W. A D gene is named only where the DNA matches it firmly. Clone size is stated in some rows and not others, as once, few, many or a class when expanded.

>TRBV5-4|TRBJ2-7|.|TRBD1
CASSIDRGAYEQYF
TGTGCCAGCAGCATTGACAGGGGTGCCTACGAGCAGTACTTC
>TRBV28|TRBJ2-1|.|TRBD1
CASTLTGAIGNEQFF
TGTGCCAGCACCTTGACAGGGGCCATAGGCAATGAGCAGTTCTTC
>TRBV30|TRBJ1-5|once|.
CAWSLLGTQPQHF
TGTGCCTGGAGTTTACTTGGGACACAGCCCCAGCATTTT
>TRBV28|TRBJ2-5|.|.
CASTGQGYRETQYF
TGTGCCAGCACCGGGCAGGGGTATCGGGAGACCCAGTACTTC
>TRBV19|TRBJ1-3|.|.
CASTVTGSGNTIYF
TGTGCCAGTACTGTCACGGGATCTGGAAACACCATATATTTT
>TRBV2|TRBJ2-5|.|TRBD2
CASSQSGSRETQYF
TGTGCCAGCAGTCAGAGCGGGAGTCGCGAGACCCAGTACTTC
>TRBV27|TRBJ2-1|.|TRBD2
CASSLASGRWNEQFF
TGTGCCAGCAGTTTAGCTAGCGGGAGATGGAATGAGCAGTTCTTC
>TRBV19|TRBJ1-2|.|.
CASSIVNGYIDGYTF
TGTGCCAGTAGTATAGTAAACGGGTATATTGATGGCTACACCTTC
>TRBV5-1|TRBJ2-1|.|.
CASNTGGSTYEQFF
TGCGCCAGCAATACGGGGGGCTCTACTTATGAGCAGTTCTTC
>TRBV6-5|TRBJ2-7|.|.
CASSPRIGDEQYF
TGTGCCAGCAGCCCCCGAATCGGGGACGAGCAGTACTTC
>TRBV15|TRBJ1-5|.|.
CATSRERGFNQPQHF
TGTGCCACCAGCAGAGAGAGGGGGTTTAATCAGCCCCAGCATTTT
>TRBV5-1|TRBJ2-1|.|.
CASRGTQSSAEQFF
TGCGCCAGCAGGGGGACACAGTCGTCGGCTGAGCAGTTCTTC
>TRBV5-1|TRBJ1-1|.|.
CASREMPTLSTEAFF
TGCGCCAGCCGGGAGATGCCAACTTTGAGCACTGAAGCTTTCTTT
>TRBV5-1|TRBJ2-7|.|TRBD1
CASSFPGTGGYEQYF
TGCGCCAGCAGCTTCCCCGGGACAGGGGGCTACGAGCAGTACTTC
>TRBV11-2|TRBJ1-4|.|.
CASSHGPRGEKLFF
TGTGCCAGCAGCCACGGCCCCCGGGGTGAAAAACTGTTTTTT
>TRBV5-4|TRBJ2-2|.|.
CASSLPGGTGELFF
TGTGCCAGCAGCTTACCCGGGGGAACCGGGGAGCTGTTTTTT
>TRBV18|TRBJ2-1|.|TRBD2
CASSPRASGPSYNEQFF
TGTGCCAGCTCACCACGGGCTAGCGGCCCTTCCTACAATGAGCAGTTCTTC
>TRBV28|TRBJ1-1|.|.
CATGKRNTEAFF
TGTGCCACCGGCAAGCGGAACACTGAAGCTTTCTTT
>TRBV6-1|TRBJ2-7|.|.
CASSEGGPYEQYF
TGTGCCAGCAGTGAAGGGGGGCCCTACGAGCAGTACTTC
>TRBV28|TRBJ2-7|.|.
CASSYWGGATYEQYF
TGTGCCAGCAGTTACTGGGGAGGCGCGACCTACGAGCAGTACTTC
>TRBV7-9|TRBJ2-1|.|TRBD2
CASSFPGTSGSSSYNEQFF
TGTGCCAGCAGCTTCCCTGGCACTAGCGGATCGAGCTCCTACAATGAGCAGTTCTTC
>TRBV7-9|TRBJ1-1|.|.
CASSQTAGGSEAFF
TGTGCCAGCAGCCAAACGGCGGGGGGCTCTGAAGCTTTCTTT
>TRBV6-1|TRBJ2-1|.|TRBD2
CASSKEGAGLAGEQFF
TGTGCCAGCAGTAAAGAGGGTGCGGGACTAGCGGGAGAGCAGTTCTTC
>TRBV28|TRBJ1-1|.|TRBD1
CASSSGQALEAFF
TGTGCCAGCAGCTCGGGACAGGCCCTTGAAGCTTTCTTT
>TRBV5-1|TRBJ2-7|few|TRBD2
CASSPGGNPGEQYF
TGCGCCAGCAGCCCGGGGGGGAATCCGGGCGAGCAGTACTTC
>TRBV27|TRBJ2-7|.|.
CASQGAQYEQYF
TGTGCCTCCCAAGGGGCTCAGTACGAGCAGTACTTC